Following are 19 T cell receptor beta chains from one sample sequenced in a study of T cells after yellow fever vaccination. In TCRdb, the 5' RACE reads were re-called with MiXCR into one record per CDR3 protein. The sample shows about 170,000 distinct CDR3 sequences, approximately 11% of them seen only once. The sample here was CD8+ T cells sorted from PBMCs, taken 15 days after the yellow fever booster vaccination. The receptors shown here come from a young man who received the YFV17D yellow fever vaccine.

The J gene is TRBJ2-5, the V gene TRBV7-6; 11 bases match TRBD1. CDR1 SGHVS and CDR2 FNYEAQ come from the germline V gene. Trimming at V came to 5 bases and at J to 5 bases, leaving 10 bases not matched to a gene. The CDR3 has 16 amino acids. CDR3 region: CASSPGTGGSYETQYF. CDR3 in DNA: TGTGCCAGCAGCCCCGGGACAGGGGGAAGCTATGAGACCCAGTACTTC.

This clonotype has at least ten counts. The chain joins TRBV4-1 to TRBJ2-7; D is possibly TRBD1 or TRBD2 (5 bases each). Trimming took 0 bases from V and 1 from J, leaving 10 bases between them. The CDR3 runs 15 residues. The V gene's germline CDR1 is MGHRA and CDR2 YSYEKL. The CDR3 sequence is CASSQDPGASYEQYF. In DNA, the CDR3 is TGCGCCAGCAGCCAAGATCCCGGGGCATCCTACGAGCAGTACTTC.

This sequence joins TRBV13 and TRBJ2-7; 8 bases match TRBD1. This CDR3 comprises 18 residues. The V gene end was trimmed by 1 base and the J gene end by 3 bases; junction bases not matched to a gene: 14. Germline V gives CDR1 PRHDT, CDR2 FYEKMQ (reference sequence). The CDR3 protein is CASSLAGQGTFGSYEQYF. CDR3 coding DNA: TGTGCCAGCAGCTTAGCAGGACAGGGTACATTTGGGAGCTACGAGCAGTACTTC.

The chain recombines TRBV9 with TRBJ2-3; D might be TRBD2 (6 bases). CDR3 length: 15 residues. V shed 2 bases and J shed 5 bases, with 15 bases lying between them. Germline CDR1 and CDR2: SGDLS and YYNGEE. The DNA of the CDR3 is TGTGCCAGCAGCGTGTTAGCGGACCGCAGAGATACGCAGTATTTT. This codes for CASSVLADRRDTQYF.

This clonotype was recorded many times. The chain links TRBV6-2 or TRBV6-3 to TRBJ2-2; D remains ambiguous. CDR3 length equals 15 residues. Germline V gene lookup returns CDR1 MNHEY and CDR2 SVGEGT. V shed 0 bases and J shed 3 bases, with 8 bases lying between them. The CDR3 region is CASSYSKRDTGELFF. CDR3 DNA sequence: TGTGCCAGCAGTTACTCGAAAAGGGACACCGGGGAGCTGTTTTTT.

The chain has TRBV10-3 and TRBJ2-7; 10 nucleotides line up with TRBD2. V dropped 6 bases and J dropped 3; count of bases not matched to a gene: 5. CDR1 is ENHRY, CDR2 SYGVKD, per germline. This CDR3 region has 14 residues. The CDR3 spells CAIRLGLADYEQYF. The CDR3 DNA follows: TGTGCCATCAGGCTCGGACTAGCGGACTACGAGCAGTACTTC.

This clonotype was counted between two and nine times. Its ends do not fully match the called genes, so a read error is possible. This rearrangement joins TRBV7-2 to TRBJ1-1; D possibly corresponds to TRBD1 (6 bases). The CDR3 is made up of 13 amino acids. CDR1 and CDR2 from the germline V gene are SGHTA and FQGNSA. CDR3: CASSLPARGGCYF. CDR3 bases: TGTGCCAGCAGCTTACCGGCGAGGGGGGGGTGTTACTTT. The variable domain in full, completed from reference TRBV7-2 and TRBJ1-1, reads GAGVSQSPSNKVTEKGKDVELRCDPISGHTALYWYRQSLGQGLEFLIYFQGNSAPDKSGLPSDRFSAERTGGSVSTLTIQRTQQEDSAVYLCASSLPARGGCYFGQGTRLTVV.

The chain has TRBV6-1 and TRBJ2-7, with D perhaps TRBD1 or TRBD2 (5 bases each). CDR3 size: 13 residues. With 6 bases removed from V and 2 bases from J, the gap between germline ends came to 11 bases. Germline assignment: CDR1 MNHNS and CDR2 SASEGT. As DNA, the CDR3 is TGTGCCAGCAGACGGGACGGACCCTACGAGCAGTACGTC. Its translation is CASRRDGPYEQYV.

V gene TRBV6-6 combines with J gene TRBJ1-2; 7 bases align to TRBD1. The V segment lost 2 bases and the J segment 4 bases; nucleotides outside the gene matches: 4. Germline V CDR1 and CDR2: MNHNY, SVGAGI (reference sequence). This CDR3 has 14 residues. Here the CDR3 reads CASSYVTGAYGYTF. CDR3 nucleotides: TGTGCCAGCAGTTACGTCACAGGGGCCTATGGCTACACCTTC.

This clonotype has a handful of counts. This chain connects TRBV5-4 to TRBJ1-1; D gene ambiguous. The ends were cut back, 4 bases at V and 6 bases at J, with 13 bases in the middle. The CDR3 is 13 residues long. Germline CDR1 and CDR2: SGHNT and YYREEE (reference sequence). CDR3 amino acids: CASSNHLGSEAFF. The CDR3 DNA is TGTGCCAGCAGCAATCACTTGGGTTCTGAAGCTTTCTTT.

This clonotype was counted between two and nine times. The CDR3 spells CASSEPMSGTGDGNEQFF. DNA for the CDR3: TGTGCCAGCAGCGAACCCATGTCCGGGACAGGGGATGGGAATGAGCAGTTCTTC. The rearrangement uses TRBV2 and TRBJ2-1; 10 bases agree with TRBD1. V dropped 6 bases and J dropped 7; count of bases not matched to a gene: 18. CDR3 length equals 18 residues. Germline CDR1 is SNHLY and CDR2 is FYNNEI.

V and J are TRBV7-9 and TRBJ2-7, with D unclear. From germline, CDR1 is SEHNR and CDR2 FQNEAQ (reference sequence). This CDR3 is built from 13 residues. The ends were cut back, 1 base at V and 3 bases at J, with 7 bases in the middle. CDR3 nucleotide sequence: TGTGCCAGCAGCTTAGACCAGATCTACGAGCAGTACGTC. It specifies CASSLDQIYEQYV.

V usage is TRBV29-1 and J usage is TRBJ2-2; no firm D call. The CDR3 spans 12 residues. From germline, CDR1 is SQVTM and CDR2 ANQGSEA. V was trimmed by 5 bases and J by 5 bases, leaving 9 bases between them. The CDR3 loop is CSVLRPTGELFF. The CDR3 coding sequence is TGCAGCGTTCTCCGTCCTACCGGGGAGCTGTTTTTT.

This chain links TRBV4-3 with TRBJ2-7, with 7 positions matching TRBD1. Looked up from germline, CDR1 is LGHNA and CDR2 is YSLEER. After removal of 3 bases from V and 4 bases from J, the junction contained 9 bases not matched to a gene. This CDR3 has 15 residues. CDR3 residues: CASSQDLTGVYEQYF. CDR3 nucleotides: TGCGCCAGCAGCCAGGATCTTACAGGGGTGTACGAGCAGTACTTC.

J is TRBJ1-1 and V is TRBV20-1; 7 nucleotides line up with TRBD1. CDR1 DFQATT and CDR2 SNEGSKA come from the germline V gene (reference sequence). The CDR3 has 14 residues. Trimming removed 5 bases from V and 1 base from J; junction bases left unmatched: 7. DNA for the CDR3: TGCAGTGCTGTCCACCGGGACAGGAACACTGAAGCTTTCTTT. Translating gives CSAVHRDRNTEAFF.

This clonotype came up a few times. The chain has TRBV7-2 and TRBJ2-5; 7 nucleotides line up with TRBD1. The germline gives CDR1 SGHTA, CDR2 FQGNSA. The CDR3 contains 14 residues. Trimming removed 5 bases from V and 2 bases from J; junction bases left unmatched: 5. CDR3 sequence (DNA): TGTGCCAGCAGCCCGACAGGGCTTCAAGAGACCCAGTACTTC. The encoded protein is CASSPTGLQETQYF.

V and J are TRBV27 and TRBJ1-2; tentatively, D is TRBD1 (6 bases). The length of the CDR3 is 14 residues. V was pared by 0 bases and J by 7 bases, with 12 bases between. Germline-derived CDR1 and CDR2 are MNHEY and SMNVEV (reference sequence). This CDR3 is CASSLSVTGSGYTF. CDR3 DNA: TGTGCCAGCAGTTTATCGGTAACAGGGTCTGGCTACACCTTC.

This clonotype occurred a few times. V is TRBV4-1 and J is TRBJ2-7; D unresolved. Germline-derived CDR1 and CDR2 are MGHRA and YSYEKL. This CDR3 comprises 16 residues. Deletions cut 4 bases from V and 2 bases from J, with 18 bases between. CDR3 sequence: CASSPTSGGRAYEQYF. The CDR3 nucleotides are TGCGCCAGCAGCCCCACATCAGGCGGACGGGCCTACGAGCAGTACTTC.

The chain combines TRBV7-9 with TRBJ2-3, with D maybe TRBD2 (5 bases). In germline, CDR1 is SEHNR, CDR2 FQNEAQ (reference sequence). The CDR3 consists of 13 residues. The ends were cut back, 1 base at V and 4 bases at J, with 6 bases in the middle. CDR3 in amino acids: CASSLGRPDTQYF. Here the CDR3 DNA reads TGTGCCAGCAGCTTAGGGAGGCCAGATACGCAGTATTTT.